This T cell receptor beta chain was recovered during a study of T cell responses to AZD1222 COVID-19 vaccine. Concerning this clone: Its target is not known.

Sequencing was performed with immunoSEQ multiplex PCR; in TCRdb, only in-frame clones are kept and a portion is missing. Here the sample spans roughly 260,000 clones, approximately 93% being singletons. Germline assignment: CDR1 LGHNA and CDR2 YSLEER. J gave up 4 bases and V 2 bases, and 9 bases lay outside the gene matches. The CDR3 is 17 residues long. Points from the study as a whole: Unmutated variant regions are reportedly targeted by nearly half of spike-specific TCRs. CD4 TCRs associated with vaccination spanned spike, dominating at 160-218 and 743-854. Spike-specific TCR breadth and depth rose after two AZD1222 doses.

The chain has TRBV4-3 and TRBJ1-3; 9 bases are shared with TRBD1. The sequence was collected from an adult in good health. This sample comprised peripheral blood, obtained on day 0 of AZD1222 vaccination. CDR3 nucleotides: TGCGCCAGCAGCCAAAACAGGGGGCTAGATCGAGGAAACACCATATATTTT. Protein sequence: CASSQNRGLDRGNTIYF.